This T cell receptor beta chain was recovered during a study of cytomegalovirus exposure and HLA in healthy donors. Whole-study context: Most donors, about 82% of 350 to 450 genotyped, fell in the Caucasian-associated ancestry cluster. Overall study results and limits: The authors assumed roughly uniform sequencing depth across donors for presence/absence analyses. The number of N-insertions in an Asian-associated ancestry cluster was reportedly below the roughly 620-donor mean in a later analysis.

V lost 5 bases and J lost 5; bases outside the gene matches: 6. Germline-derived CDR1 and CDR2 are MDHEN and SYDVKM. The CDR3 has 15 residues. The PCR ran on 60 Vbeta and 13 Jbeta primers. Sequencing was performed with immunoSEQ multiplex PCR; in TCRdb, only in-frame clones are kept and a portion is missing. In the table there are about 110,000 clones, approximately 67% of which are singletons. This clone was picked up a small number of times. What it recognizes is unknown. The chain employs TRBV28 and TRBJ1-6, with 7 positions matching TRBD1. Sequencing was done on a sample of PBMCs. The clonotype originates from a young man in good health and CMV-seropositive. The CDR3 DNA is TGTGCCAGCAGTCCCGTGGGGACAGATAATTCACCCCTCCACTTT. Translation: CASSPVGTDNSPLHF. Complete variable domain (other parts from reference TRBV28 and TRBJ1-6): DVKVTQSSRYLVKRTGEKVFLECVQDMDHENMFWYRQDPGLGLRLIYFSYDVKMKEKGDIPEGYSVSREKKERFSLILESASTNQTSMYLCASSPVGTDNSPLHFGNGTRLTVT.